The 30 T cell receptor beta chains below come from one sample, sequenced in a study of shared clonotypes between healthy human individuals. Naive-designated CD8 cells lacked CD45RO, were positively enriched for CCR7, and omitted terminally differentiated effector memory CD45RA+ cells. TCRdb's table, derived via immunoSEQ multiplex PCR, lists solely in-frame clones and lacks some. This sample yields fewer than 850,000 clones, of which approximately 96% are seen a single time; over 0.2% belongs to the top ten. Material for sequencing was naive CD8+ T cells sorted from blood. These receptors all stem from a man aged 30 to 45 in good health.

The J gene is TRBJ2-7, the V gene TRBV6-5; 9 bases align to TRBD2. The CDR3 runs to 13 residues. Germline V gives CDR1 MNHEY, CDR2 SVGAGI. With V trimmed by 5 bases and J by 6 bases, 5 bases remained unmatched. CDR3 loop: CASSRGLALEQYF. The CDR3 region has the DNA TGTGCCAGCAGTCGAGGACTAGCGCTCGAGCAGTACTTC.

The gene calls are TRBV25-1 and TRBJ2-1; 11 positions agree with TRBD2. V was clipped by 2 bases and J by 1 base; unmatched bases: 4. The CDR3 is made up of 17 amino acids. CDR1 is MGHDK, CDR2 SYGVNS, per germline. For the CDR3, the DNA is TGTGCCAGCAGTGAAATAGCGGGAGGGCCGTCCTACAATGAGCAGTTCTTC. The encoded protein is CASSEIAGGPSYNEQFF.

This clone came up once. This sequence joins TRBV28 and TRBJ2-7; TRBD2 matches at 7 bases. From germline, CDR1 is MDHEN and CDR2 SYDVKM. The CDR3 spans 13 residues. V lost 7 bases to trimming and J lost 3 bases; unmatched junction nucleotides: 6. CDR3 amino acids: CASTLAGDYEQYF. DNA for the CDR3: TGTGCCAGCACCCTGGCGGGAGACTACGAGCAGTACTTC.

The CDR3 loop reads CASSLQGTGYQETQYF. In nucleotides, the CDR3 is TGTGCCAGCAGCTTACAAGGCACCGGGTACCAAGAGACCCAGTACTTC. The V gene is TRBV7-9, the J gene TRBJ2-5; D not certain. This CDR3 has 16 amino acids. CDR1 SEHNR and CDR2 FQNEAQ come from the germline V gene (reference sequence). V lost 2 bases and J 0 bases, leaving 13 bases between the germline ends.

The rearrangement joins TRBV5-6 to TRBJ1-2, with TRBD1 identical over 8 bases. V was pared by 5 bases and J by 2 bases, with 8 bases of the junction left unmatched. The CDR3 consists of 15 residues. CDR1 and CDR2 from the germline V gene are SGHDT and YYEEEE. The CDR3 is CASSATGGGNYGYTF. The CDR3 nucleotides are TGTGCCAGCAGTGCTACAGGGGGTGGGAACTATGGCTACACCTTC.

The chain has TRBV9 and TRBJ2-6; 8 bases are shared with TRBD1. The CDR3 loop spans 16 amino acids. Germline CDR1 and CDR2: SGDLS and YYNGEE. The V and J ends lost 3 bases and 0 bases, in that order; junction bases with no gene match: 2. The CDR3: CASSGGQVSGANVLTF. The CDR3 DNA reads as TGTGCCAGCAGCGGGGGACAGGTCTCTGGGGCCAACGTCCTGACTTTC.

This clone was seen just once. In DNA form, the CDR3 reads TGTGCCAGCAGCTTGATAGAGATGAACACCGGGGAGCTGTTTTTT. This encodes CASSLIEMNTGELFF. The chain uses TRBV5-4 and TRBJ2-2; D not resolved. This CDR3 is built from 15 residues. CDR1 and CDR2 (germline): SGHNT, YYREEE (reference sequence). Trimming pared 1 base from V and 1 base from J, leaving 8 bases between.

This clone was found a few times. The CDR3 loop is CASSHISLVGQSEAFF. The CDR3, as DNA: TGCGCCAGCAGCCATATTAGCTTAGTGGGCCAGTCTGAAGCTTTCTTT. The chain combines TRBV4-1 with TRBJ1-1; no clear D gene. V was clipped by 3 bases and J by 6 bases, with 20 bases between them. CDR3 size: 16 residues. CDR1 and CDR2 (germline): MGHRA, YSYEKL.

The chain joins TRBV28 to TRBJ1-2, with 12 positions matching TRBD1. Germline CDR1 and CDR2: MDHEN and SYDVKM. The CDR3 totals 16 residues. Trimming took 1 base from V and 4 from J; bases not matched to a gene: 4. CDR3 sequence reads: CASSLSGQGAFYGYTF. The DNA for the CDR3 is TGTGCCAGCAGTTTATCGGGACAGGGGGCCTTCTATGGCTACACCTTC.

The chain joins TRBV10-3 to TRBJ2-7; TRBD1 matches 7 bases. With 7 bases clipped from V and 6 bases from J, the junction kept 3 bases outside the gene matches. CDR1 ENHRY and CDR2 SYGVKD come from the germline V gene. The CDR3 has 11 residues. The CDR3, as DNA: TGTGCCATCATGGCAGGGGGCGAGCAGTACTTC. Its translation is CAIMAGGEQYF.

The chain has TRBV27 and TRBJ1-2, with D hard to call. The CDR3 is made up of 15 amino acids. The germline V and J ends were trimmed by 3 bases and 4 bases, with 15 bases remaining between them. Per germline, CDR1 MNHEY and CDR2 SMNVEV (reference sequence). CDR3 nucleotides: TGTGCCAGCAGTTTTAGTCAGAGCGGTTCCTATGGCTACACCTTC. It translates to CASSFSQSGSYGYTF.

The V gene is TRBV7-2, the J gene TRBJ2-1; 11 bases are shared with TRBD2. The CDR3 covers 15 residues. The J segment lost 6 bases and the V segment lost 5 bases, leaving 6 bases of the junction unmatched. CDR1 SGHTA and CDR2 FQGNSA come from the germline V gene. The CDR3 is CASSPTSGISNEQFF. The DNA for the CDR3 is TGTGCCAGCAGCCCGACTAGCGGGATTAGCAATGAGCAGTTCTTC.

This sequence joins TRBV7-6 and TRBJ2-5; D might be TRBD2 (7 bases). V lost 5 bases to trimming and J lost 5 bases, with 15 bases between them. The V gene's germline CDR1 is SGHVS and CDR2 FNYEAQ. The CDR3 loop spans 14 amino acids. The chain's CDR3 is CASSPRRGGETQYF. The CDR3 DNA reads as TGTGCCAGCAGCCCACGCAGGGGAGGGGAGACCCAGTACTTC.

This chain links TRBV6-1 with TRBJ2-1; D is perhaps TRBD2 (6 bases). The CDR3 is 15 residues long. V lost 7 bases and J lost 4, with 17 bases in between. In germline, CDR1 is MNHNS, CDR2 SASEGT. The CDR3 nucleotides read TGTGCCAGCACCTACGCGAGAGGGAGGTACAATGAGCAGTTCTTC. It codes for CASTYARGRYNEQFF.

The V and J genes are TRBV6-1 and TRBJ2-7; no clear D. V lost 1 base to trimming and J lost 2 bases, with 9 bases between them. The CDR3 covers 14 residues. Per germline, CDR1 MNHNS and CDR2 SASEGT. The chain's CDR3 is CASSEGPSTYEQYF. DNA of the CDR3: TGTGCCAGCAGTGAAGGGCCCTCCACCTACGAGCAGTACTTC.

This chain connects TRBV9 to TRBJ1-5, with 7 nucleotides matching TRBD1. CDR3 length: 14 amino acids. Trimming took 3 bases from V and 5 from J; bases not matched to a gene: 5. Germline CDR1 is SGDLS and CDR2 is YYNGEE. The CDR3 loop reads CASSAGQSDQPQHF. The DNA of the CDR3 is TGTGCCAGCAGCGCGGGACAGTCGGATCAGCCCCAGCATTTT.

The chain couples TRBV11-2 to TRBJ2-7; weak D call: TRBD2 (6 bases). CDR3 length: 14 amino acids. V was pared by 3 bases and J by 5 bases, with 14 bases between. Germline assignment: CDR1 SGHAT and CDR2 FQNNGV. The CDR3 coding sequence is TGTGCCAGCAGCTTTAAAGGCGGGACGGACGAGCAGTACTTC. As protein: CASSFKGGTDEQYF. The entire variable domain, with the rest obtained from reference TRBV11-2 and TRBJ2-7, is as follows: EAGVAQSPRYKIIEKRQSVAFWCNPISGHATLYWYQQILGQGPKLLIQFQNNGVVDDSQLPKDRFSAERLKGVDSTLKIQPAKLEDSAVYLCASSFKGGTDEQYFGPGTRLTVT.

The rearrangement uses TRBV5-5 and TRBJ2-7; the D gene is possibly TRBD1 (5 bases). Germline values: CDR1 SGHKS, CDR2 YYEKEE (reference sequence). V shed 4 bases and J shed 3 bases, with 14 bases lying between them. The CDR3 has 14 amino acids. Here the CDR3 reads CASSIDTGNYEQYF. The CDR3 DNA sequence: TGTGCCAGCAGCATAGATACAGGCAACTACGAGCAGTACTTC.

This sequence joins TRBV19 and TRBJ1-3, with D hard to call. Trimming stripped 11 bases from V and 1 base from J, with 9 bases between. Germline-derived CDR1 and CDR2 are LNHDA and SQIVND (reference sequence). The CDR3 spans 12 residues. CDR3 coding DNA: TGTGCCGTCCGGGGATCTGGAAACACCATATATTTT. Protein sequence: CAVRGSGNTIYF.

This rearrangement joins TRBV7-8 to TRBJ2-7; D call uncertain. CDR1 and CDR2 (germline): SGHVS, FQNEAQ. Trimming removed 2 bases at V and 2 bases at J, with 10 bases between. The CDR3 is 14 residues long. The CDR3, as DNA: TGTGCCAGCAGCTTATCCGGCAAAACCTACGAGCAGTACTTC. Its protein is CASSLSGKTYEQYF.

This clone has only one observation. The chain carries TRBV25-1 and TRBJ2-5; either TRBD1 or TRBD2 may fit D (5 bases each). Trimming removed 6 bases from V and 2 bases from J, with 16 bases in between. This CDR3 region has 15 residues. The germline gives CDR1 MGHDK, CDR2 SYGVNS. The CDR3 nucleotides read TGTGCCAGCAGCTTATACGGGACCGATCAAGAGACCCAGTACTTC. Its protein is CASSLYGTDQETQYF.

The chain has TRBV4-3 and TRBJ2-1, with 9 bases identical to TRBD2. The V gene's germline CDR1 is LGHNA and CDR2 YSLEER. The junction had 6 bases not matched to a gene; V was cut back by 1 base and J by 8 bases. The CDR3 contains 15 residues. The CDR3 protein is CASSQGIAGVDEQFF. The CDR3 DNA is TGCGCCAGCAGCCAAGGCATAGCGGGAGTTGATGAGCAGTTCTTC.

The V call is TRBV7-9, the J call TRBJ2-3; TRBD2 matches at 10 bases. Losses at the gene ends were 5 bases for V and 1 base for J; bases not matched to a gene: 3. Per germline, CDR1 SEHNR and CDR2 FQNEAQ (reference sequence). This CDR3 has 15 residues. The CDR3, as DNA: TGTGCCAGCAGCGATGGACTAGCGGGCACAGATACGCAGTATTTT. Amino acids: CASSDGLAGTDTQYF.

This clone was detected only once. The chain uses TRBV7-2 and TRBJ1-1; no reliable D call. Germline V CDR1 and CDR2: SGHTA, FQGNSA. The CDR3 runs to 13 residues. V gave up 2 bases and J gave up 6 bases, with 10 bases separating them. The CDR3: CASSLWVTAEAFF. The CDR3 bases are TGTGCCAGCAGCTTATGGGTAACCGCTGAAGCTTTCTTT.

The rearrangement joins TRBV6-1 to TRBJ1-1; D uncertain. V lost 2 bases and J 0 bases, leaving 7 bases between the germline ends. This CDR3 spans 14 amino acids. Looked up from germline, CDR1 is MNHNS and CDR2 is SASEGT. The CDR3 loop reads CASSETAMNTEAFF. As DNA, the CDR3 is TGTGCCAGCAGTGAAACAGCAATGAACACTGAAGCTTTCTTT.

J is TRBJ2-1 and V is TRBV9; D gene uncertain. Trimming removed 4 bases at V and 1 base at J, with 9 bases between. Per germline, CDR1 SGDLS and CDR2 YYNGEE. The CDR3 runs 14 residues. CDR3 bases: TGTGCCAGCAGCCCGATGGGTTCCTACAATGAGCAGTTCTTC. Protein: CASSPMGSYNEQFF. The full variable domain, its missing parts supplied by reference TRBV9 and TRBJ2-1, is DSGVTQTPKHLITATGQRVTLRCSPRSGDLSVYWYQQSLDQGLQFLIQYYNGEERAKGNILERFSAQQFPDLHSELNLSSLELGDSALYFCASSPMGSYNEQFFGPGTRLTVL.

In its sample, this clone was seen once. The rearrangement links TRBV9 to TRBJ2-7; D gene ambiguous. Trimming took off 0 bases at V and 1 base at J, with 11 bases between the two ends. This CDR3 comprises 15 residues. Germline CDR1 and CDR2: SGDLS and YYNGEE. The DNA of the CDR3 is TGTGCCAGCAGCGTAGCTCCGGCAGATTCCTACGAGCAGTACTTC. Translation: CASSVAPADSYEQYF. The full variable domain, rest sourced from reference TRBV9 and TRBJ2-7, is DSGVTQTPKHLITATGQRVTLRCSPRSGDLSVYWYQQSLDQGLQFLIQYYNGEERAKGNILERFSAQQFPDLHSELNLSSLELGDSALYFCASSVAPADSYEQYFGPGTRLTVT.

This rearrangement joins TRBV27 to TRBJ2-3; tentatively, D is TRBD2 (5 bases). V shed 4 bases and J shed 0 bases, with 11 bases lying between them. From germline, CDR1 is MNHEY and CDR2 SMNVEV (reference sequence). This CDR3 is 15 amino acids long. The CDR3 loop is CASSYRTPSTDTQYF. DNA of the CDR3: TGTGCCAGCAGTTATCGGACTCCCAGCACAGATACGCAGTATTTT.

The chain links TRBV7-2 to TRBJ2-7; tentatively, D is TRBD2 (7 bases). The CDR3 extends over 15 amino acids. The germline V and J ends were trimmed by 5 bases and 0 bases, with 14 bases remaining between them. CDR1 is SGHTA, CDR2 FQGNSA, per germline. CDR3 region: CASSGRRGASYEQYF. The CDR3 nucleotides are TGTGCCAGCAGCGGACGTCGGGGGGCCTCCTACGAGCAGTACTTC. The full variable domain, in which reference TRBV7-2 and TRBJ2-7 provide the parts outside the CDR3, is GAGVSQSPSNKVTEKGKDVELRCDPISGHTALYWYRQSLGQGLEFLIYFQGNSAPDKSGLPSDRFSAERTGGSVSTLTIQRTQQEDSAVYLCASSGRRGASYEQYFGPGTRLTVT.

The rearrangement uses TRBV12-5 and TRBJ2-5; the D is unclear. Germline V gene lookup returns CDR1 LGHNT and CDR2 FRNRAP. The CDR3 is 13 amino acids. V lost 4 bases to trimming and J lost 5 bases, with 11 bases between them. The CDR3 loop is CASGSSELETQYF. The DNA of the CDR3 is TGTGCTAGTGGTTCCTCCGAGCTGGAGACCCAGTACTTC.